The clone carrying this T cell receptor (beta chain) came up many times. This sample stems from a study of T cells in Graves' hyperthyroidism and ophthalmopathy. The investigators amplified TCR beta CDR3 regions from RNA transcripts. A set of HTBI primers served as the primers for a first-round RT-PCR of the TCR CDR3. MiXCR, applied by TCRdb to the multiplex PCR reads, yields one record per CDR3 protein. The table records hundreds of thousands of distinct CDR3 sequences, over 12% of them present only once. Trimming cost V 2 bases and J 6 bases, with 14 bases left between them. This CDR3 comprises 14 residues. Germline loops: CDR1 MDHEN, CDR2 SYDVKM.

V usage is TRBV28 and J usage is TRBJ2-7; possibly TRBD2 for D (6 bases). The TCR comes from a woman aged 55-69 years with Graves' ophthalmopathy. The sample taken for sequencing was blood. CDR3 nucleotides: TGTGCCAGCAGTTTAAGTTGGGGCGGGGCCGAGCAGTACTTC. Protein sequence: CASSLSWGGAEQYF.